These T cell receptor beta chains were read from a single sample in a study of shared clonotypes between healthy human individuals. Profiled with immunoSEQ multiplex PCR; TCRdb holds only in-frame clones, not every one. Of about 2.5 million clones listed, just under 95% were seen once; the top ten hold 0.3% to 0.4%. Sequenced input: naive CD4+ T cells from PBMCs. The receptors were sampled from a young man in good health. Some clones in this sample may be carry-over from other donors' samples. The CDR3 runs from the conserved cysteine through the conserved F or W. D genes are given only for firm matches. Clone size is shown for a subset of rows, as once, few, many or a class of expanded clone.

J,V,size,D,CDR3,DNA
TRBJ1-2,TRBV5-6,-,-,CASSRPGRPGLGYTF,TGTGCCAGCAGCCGACCCGGACGTCCGGGCCTTGGCTACACCTTC
TRBJ1-2,TRBV19,-,TRBD1,CASRTLGTGLNYGYTF,TGTGCCAGTAGAACACTCGGGACAGGACTTAACTATGGCTACACCTTC
TRBJ1-1,TRBV18,once,-,CASSLIGPGTEAFF,TGTGCCAGCTCACTTATCGGCCCAGGGACTGAAGCTTTCTTT
TRBJ2-3,TRBV19,-,TRBD2,CASSAILAGGTDTQYF,TGTGCCAGTAGTGCAATACTAGCGGGAGGTACAGATACGCAGTATTTT
TRBJ2-5,TRBV5-1,-,TRBD2,CASSLGLAHPRQETQYF,TGCGCCAGCAGCTTGGGACTAGCCCACCCGAGGCAAGAGACCCAGTACTTC
TRBJ2-2,TRBV2,-,-,CASSVRGNTGELFF,TGTGCCAGCAGTGTTAGGGGGAACACCGGGGAGCTGTTTTTT
TRBJ2-3,TRBV11-3,-,TRBD2,CASSSGTSGADTQYF,TGTGCCAGCAGCTCCGGGACTAGCGGGGCAGATACGCAGTATTTT
TRBJ2-7,TRBV27,-,TRBD1,CASSLRRGLSYEQYF,TGTGCCAGCAGTTTACGCAGGGGGCTTTCCTACGAGCAGTACTTC
TRBJ2-1,TRBV4-1,-,TRBD2,CASSQDKASGDYNEQFF,TGCGCCAGCAGCCAAGATAAAGCTAGCGGAGATTACAATGAGCAGTTCTTC
TRBJ2-2,TRBV29-1,once,-,CSVATVLSGELFF,TGCAGCGTTGCCACAGTTTTGTCCGGGGAGCTGTTTTTT
TRBJ2-3,TRBV5-1,-,-,CASSLTGLPTDTQYF,TGCGCCAGCAGCTTAACGGGTCTCCCCACAGATACGCAGTATTTT
TRBJ2-7,TRBV27,-,-,CASSSLSSYEQYF,TGTGCCAGCAGTTCCCTAAGCTCCTACGAGCAGTACTTC
TRBJ2-2,TRBV7-7,-,TRBD1,CASSLGGQGRTGELFF,TGTGCCAGCAGCTTAGGCGGACAGGGCAGGACCGGGGAGCTGTTTTTT
TRBJ1-2,TRBV30,-,TRBD1,CAWSVTGGGYTF,TGTGCCTGGAGTGTGACAGGGGGTGGCTACACCTTC